This T cell receptor (beta chain) comes out of a study of CD8 T cells in Susac syndrome. Study findings and constraints: The study recognized that the number of individuals in its TCR sequencing and HLA analysis was relatively small.

V lost 5 bases and J lost 5, with 16 bases in between. Germline values: CDR1 SGHAT, CDR2 FQDESV (reference sequence). The CDR3 has 15 residues. The TEMRA cells underwent FACS enrichment, while the CD8+ and CD4+ T cells underwent negative isolation. As concerns this clonotype: What it binds is not known.

The RNA input was roughly 0.45 to 1 ug, and it was reverse transcribed with random hexamers. TCRdb called the immunoSEQ multiplex PCR reads again in MiXCR, with one record for every CDR3 protein. The profile shows approximately 230,000 distinct CDR3 sequences, 93% of them singletons. The specimen was CD4+ T cells from PBMCs. The rearrangement links TRBV11-1 to TRBJ2-1; TRBD2 might be the D (5 bases). The origin of this receptor is a human donor with multiple sclerosis. DNA for the CDR3: TGTGCCAGCAGCCCCCACGGGGAGATCCACAATGAGCAGTTCTTC. Protein product: CASSPHGEIHNEQFF. The whole variable domain, filled in from reference TRBV11-1 and TRBJ2-1, reads EAEVAQSPRYKITEKSQAVAFWCDPISGHATLYWYRQILGQGPELLVQFQDESVVDDSQLPKDRFSAERLKGVDSTLKIQPAELGDSAMYLCASSPHGEIHNEQFFGPGTRLTVL.